This T cell receptor (beta chain) was identified in a study of blood T cell repertoires in COVID-19. Study background: Sites across the United States, Italy and Spain contributed samples from acute and convalescent COVID-19. PBMCs, B-cell-depleted T cells, or T cells were the source of the cDNA or gDNA that made up the material.

As processed by the authors: Amplification of reference gene primers provided the estimated nucleated cell counts. The table came from immunoSEQ multiplex PCR; TCRdb's copy has only in-frame clones and leaves some out. V and J calls plus clone size are reproduced from that table; the DNA served to infer D and trimming. The profile shows just under 350,000 clones, about 90% of them singletons. This CDR3 contains 16 residues. The V segment lost 4 bases and the J segment 8 bases; nucleotides outside the gene matches: 9. The germline CDR1 and CDR2 sequences are MNHEY and SVGEGT. The sample was peripheral blood. V gene TRBV6-2 or TRBV6-3 combines with J gene TRBJ2-1; the match to TRBD2 covers 12 bases. The receptor was derived from a woman between 18 and 30 years old who had recovered from COVID-19. CDR3 loop: CASSSGLAGTPHEQFF. The CDR3 bases are TGTGCCAGCAGTTCCGGACTAGCGGGAACCCCGCATGAGCAGTTCTTC.